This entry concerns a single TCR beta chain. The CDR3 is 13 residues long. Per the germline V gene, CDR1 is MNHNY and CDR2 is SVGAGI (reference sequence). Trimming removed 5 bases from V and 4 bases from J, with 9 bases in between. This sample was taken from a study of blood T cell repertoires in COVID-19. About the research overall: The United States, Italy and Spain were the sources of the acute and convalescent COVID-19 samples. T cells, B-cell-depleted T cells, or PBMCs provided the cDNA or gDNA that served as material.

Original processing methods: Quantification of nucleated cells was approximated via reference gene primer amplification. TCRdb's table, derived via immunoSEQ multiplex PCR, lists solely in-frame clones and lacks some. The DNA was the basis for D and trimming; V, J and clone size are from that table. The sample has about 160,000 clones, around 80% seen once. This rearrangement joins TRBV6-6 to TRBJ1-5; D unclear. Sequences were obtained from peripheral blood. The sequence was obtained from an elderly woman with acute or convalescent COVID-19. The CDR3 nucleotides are TGTGCCAGCAGTGCTACCTTGAATCAGCCCCAGCATTTT. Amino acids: CASSATLNQPQHF.